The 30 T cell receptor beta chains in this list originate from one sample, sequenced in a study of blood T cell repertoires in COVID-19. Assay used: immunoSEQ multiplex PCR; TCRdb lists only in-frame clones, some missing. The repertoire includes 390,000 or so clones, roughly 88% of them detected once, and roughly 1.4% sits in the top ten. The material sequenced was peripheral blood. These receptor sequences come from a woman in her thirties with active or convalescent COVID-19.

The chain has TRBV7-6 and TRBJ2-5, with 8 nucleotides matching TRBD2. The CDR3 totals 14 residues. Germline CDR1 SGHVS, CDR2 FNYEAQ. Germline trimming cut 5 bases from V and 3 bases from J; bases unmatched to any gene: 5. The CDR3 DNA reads TGTGCCAGCAGCACCTTCGGGGGGGAAGAGACCCAGTACTTC. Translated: CASSTFGGEETQYF.

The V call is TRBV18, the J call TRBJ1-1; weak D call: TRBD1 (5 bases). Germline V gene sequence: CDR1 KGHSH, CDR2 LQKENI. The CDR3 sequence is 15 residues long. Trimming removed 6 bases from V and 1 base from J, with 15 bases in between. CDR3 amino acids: CASSLAGVSNTEAFF. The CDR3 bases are TGTGCCAGCTCTTTAGCGGGGGTTTCGAACACTGAAGCTTTCTTT. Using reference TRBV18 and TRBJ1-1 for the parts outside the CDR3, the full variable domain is NAGVMQNPRHLVRRRGQEARLRCSPMKGHSHVYWYRQLPEEGLKFMVYLQKENIIDESGMPKERFSAEFPKEGPSILRIQQVVRGDSAAYFCASSLAGVSNTEAFFGQGTRLTVV.

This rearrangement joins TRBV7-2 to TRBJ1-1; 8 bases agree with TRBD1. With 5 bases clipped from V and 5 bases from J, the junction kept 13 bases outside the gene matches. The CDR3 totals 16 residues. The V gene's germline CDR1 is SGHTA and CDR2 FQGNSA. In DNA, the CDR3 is TGTGCCAGCAGCGGGCAATCAGGGGGCCTCGGGACTGAAGCTTTCTTT. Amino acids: CASSGQSGGLGTEAFF.

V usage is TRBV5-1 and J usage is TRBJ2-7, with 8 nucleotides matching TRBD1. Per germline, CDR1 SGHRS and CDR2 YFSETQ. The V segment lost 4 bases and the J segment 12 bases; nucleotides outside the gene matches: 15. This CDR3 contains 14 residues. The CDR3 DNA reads TGCGCCAGCAGCGCGGACAGGGTTCGCGACGGTGCGTACTTC. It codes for CASSADRVRDGAYF.

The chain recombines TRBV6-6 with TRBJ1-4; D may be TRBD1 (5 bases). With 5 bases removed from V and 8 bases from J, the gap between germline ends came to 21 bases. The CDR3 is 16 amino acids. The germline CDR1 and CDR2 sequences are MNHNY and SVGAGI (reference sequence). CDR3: CASSALTGELIEKLFF. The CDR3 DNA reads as TGTGCCAGCAGTGCTTTAACGGGGGAGCTTATCGAAAAACTGTTTTTT.

The CDR3 region is CASSVMNTEAFF. The CDR3 bases are TGTGCCAGTAGCGTTATGAACACTGAAGCTTTCTTT. This sequence joins TRBV19 and TRBJ1-1; no firm D call. Germline values: CDR1 LNHDA, CDR2 SQIVND (reference sequence). The CDR3 totals 12 residues. V was shortened by 6 bases and J by 0 bases, with 5 bases between the two germline ends.

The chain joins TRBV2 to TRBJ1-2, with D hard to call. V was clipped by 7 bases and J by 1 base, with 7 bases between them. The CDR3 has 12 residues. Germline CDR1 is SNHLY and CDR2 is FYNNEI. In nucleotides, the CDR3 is TGTGCCAGCATCAGGCGTAACTATGGCTACACCTTC. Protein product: CASIRRNYGYTF.

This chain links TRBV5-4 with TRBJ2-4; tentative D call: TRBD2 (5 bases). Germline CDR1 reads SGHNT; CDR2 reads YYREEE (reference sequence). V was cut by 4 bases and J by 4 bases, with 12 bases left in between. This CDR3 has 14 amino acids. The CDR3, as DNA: TGTGCCAGCAGCCCCGCCGGGAAGAAAAACATTCAGTACTTC. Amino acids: CASSPAGKKNIQYF.

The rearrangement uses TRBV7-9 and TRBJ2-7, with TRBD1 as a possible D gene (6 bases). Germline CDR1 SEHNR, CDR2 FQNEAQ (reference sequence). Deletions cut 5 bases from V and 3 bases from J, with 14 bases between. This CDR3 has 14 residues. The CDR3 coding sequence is TGTGCCAGCAGCGCTTTAGGGACATTCTACGAGCAGTACTTC. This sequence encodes CASSALGTFYEQYF.

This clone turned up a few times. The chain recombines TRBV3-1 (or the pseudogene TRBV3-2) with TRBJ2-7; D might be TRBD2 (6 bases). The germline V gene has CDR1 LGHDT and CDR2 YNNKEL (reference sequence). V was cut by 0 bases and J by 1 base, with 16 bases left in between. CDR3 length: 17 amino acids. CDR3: CASSQEGVFAGSYEQYF. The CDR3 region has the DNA TGTGCCAGCAGCCAAGAAGGGGTCTTCGCGGGGTCCTACGAGCAGTACTTC.

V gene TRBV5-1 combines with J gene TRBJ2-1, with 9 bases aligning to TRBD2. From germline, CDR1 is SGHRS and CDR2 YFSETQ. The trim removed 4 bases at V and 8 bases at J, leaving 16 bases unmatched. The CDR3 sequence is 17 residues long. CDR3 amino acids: CASSPLVSGGLIDEQFF. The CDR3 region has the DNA TGCGCCAGCAGCCCTCTTGTCAGCGGGGGGTTAATCGATGAGCAGTTCTTC.

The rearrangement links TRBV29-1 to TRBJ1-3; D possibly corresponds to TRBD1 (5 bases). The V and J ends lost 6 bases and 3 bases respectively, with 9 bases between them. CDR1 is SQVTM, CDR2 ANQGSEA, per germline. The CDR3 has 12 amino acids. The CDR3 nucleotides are TGCAGCGTCAAAGGGGTTGGAAACACCATATATTTT. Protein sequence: CSVKGVGNTIYF.

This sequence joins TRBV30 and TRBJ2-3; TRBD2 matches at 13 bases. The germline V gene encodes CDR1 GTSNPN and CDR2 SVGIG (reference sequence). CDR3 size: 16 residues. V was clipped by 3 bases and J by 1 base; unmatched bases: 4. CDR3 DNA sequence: TGTGCCTGGAGAGATGGACTAGCGGGAGGCACAGATACGCAGTATTTT. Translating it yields CAWRDGLAGGTDTQYF.

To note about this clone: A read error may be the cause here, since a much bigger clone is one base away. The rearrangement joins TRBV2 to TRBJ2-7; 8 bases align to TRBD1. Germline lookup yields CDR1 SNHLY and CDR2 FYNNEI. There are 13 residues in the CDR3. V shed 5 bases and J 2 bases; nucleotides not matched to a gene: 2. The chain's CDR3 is CASSRTGTYEQYF. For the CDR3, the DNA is TGTGCCAGCAGTCGGACAGGGACCTACGAGCAGTACTTC.

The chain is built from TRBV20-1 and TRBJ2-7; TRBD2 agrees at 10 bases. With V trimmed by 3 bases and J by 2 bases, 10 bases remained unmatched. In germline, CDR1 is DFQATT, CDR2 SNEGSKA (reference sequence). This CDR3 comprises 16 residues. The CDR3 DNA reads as TGCAGTGCTAGTTTGTTAGCGGGAGGTGCCCCCTACGAGCAGTACTTC. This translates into CSASLLAGGAPYEQYF.

CDR3 region: CASSLSGVDYSGYTF. The CDR3 DNA is TGCGCCAGCAGCTTGTCAGGGGTGGATTATTCTGGCTACACCTTC. The chain uses TRBV5-1 and TRBJ1-2; perhaps TRBD1 as D (6 bases). The CDR3 is made up of 15 amino acids. V lost 1 base to trimming and J lost 7 bases, with 17 bases between them. CDR1 is SGHRS, CDR2 YFSETQ, per germline. The full variable domain, completed using reference TRBV5-1 and TRBJ1-2, is KAGVTQTPRYLIKTRGQQVTLSCSPISGHRSVSWYQQTPGQGLQFLFEYFSETQRNKGNFPGRFSGRQFSNSRSEMNVSTLELGDSALYLCASSLSGVDYSGYTFGSGTRLTVV.

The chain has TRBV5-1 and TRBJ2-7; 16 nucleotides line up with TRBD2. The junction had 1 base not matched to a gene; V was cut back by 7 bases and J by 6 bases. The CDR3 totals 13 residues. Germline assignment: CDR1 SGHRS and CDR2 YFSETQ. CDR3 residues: CASGTSGRAEQYF. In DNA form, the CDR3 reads TGCGCCAGCGGGACTAGCGGGAGGGCCGAGCAGTACTTC.

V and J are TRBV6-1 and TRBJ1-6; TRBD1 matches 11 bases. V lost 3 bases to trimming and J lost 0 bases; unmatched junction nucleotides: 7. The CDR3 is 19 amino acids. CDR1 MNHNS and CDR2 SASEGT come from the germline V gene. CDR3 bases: TGTGCCAGCAGTGATTGGGGACAGGGGGTGAGCTCCTATAATTCACCCCTCCACTTT. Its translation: CASSDWGQGVSSYNSPLHF.

The chain's CDR3 is CASSQDLAASYNEQFF. The CDR3 nucleotides are TGTGCCAGCAGCCAAGACCTAGCGGCCTCCTACAATGAGCAGTTCTTC. The V and J genes are TRBV4-2 and TRBJ2-1; 7 nucleotides line up with TRBD2. With V trimmed by 0 bases and J by 0 bases, 2 bases remained unmatched. The CDR3 totals 16 residues. The germline CDR1 and CDR2 sequences are LGHNA and YNFKEQ.

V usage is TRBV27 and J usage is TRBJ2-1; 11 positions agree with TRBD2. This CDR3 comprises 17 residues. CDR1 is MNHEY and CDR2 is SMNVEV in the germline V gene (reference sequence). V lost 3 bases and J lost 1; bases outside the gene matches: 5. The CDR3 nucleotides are TGTGCCAGCAGTTTTCTAGCGGGGGGCCTTTCCTACAATGAGCAGTTCTTC. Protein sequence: CASSFLAGGLSYNEQFF.

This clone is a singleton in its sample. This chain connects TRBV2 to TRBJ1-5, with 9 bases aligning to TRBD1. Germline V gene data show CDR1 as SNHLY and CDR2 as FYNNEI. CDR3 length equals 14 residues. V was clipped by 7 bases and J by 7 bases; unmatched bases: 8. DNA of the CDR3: TGTGCCAGCACCCCGACAGGGGGGAGGCAGCCCCAGCATTTT. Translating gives CASTPTGGRQPQHF.

The CDR3 bases are TGTGCCAGCAGCTGGGATCAGGGATTGTATCAGCCCCAGCATTTT. As protein: CASSWDQGLYQPQHF. The rearrangement joins TRBV5-5 to TRBJ1-5; D possibly corresponds to TRBD1 (5 bases). Per the germline V gene, CDR1 is SGHKS and CDR2 is YYEKEE (reference sequence). Trimming took 3 bases from V and 5 from J, leaving 15 bases between them. The CDR3 consists of 15 residues.

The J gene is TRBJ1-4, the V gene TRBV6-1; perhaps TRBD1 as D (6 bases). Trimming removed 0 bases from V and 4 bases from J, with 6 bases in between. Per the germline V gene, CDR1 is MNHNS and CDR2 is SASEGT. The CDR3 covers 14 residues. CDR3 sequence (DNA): TGTGCCAGCAGTGAAGCAGGGGGTAATGAAAAACTGTTTTTT. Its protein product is CASSEAGGNEKLFF.

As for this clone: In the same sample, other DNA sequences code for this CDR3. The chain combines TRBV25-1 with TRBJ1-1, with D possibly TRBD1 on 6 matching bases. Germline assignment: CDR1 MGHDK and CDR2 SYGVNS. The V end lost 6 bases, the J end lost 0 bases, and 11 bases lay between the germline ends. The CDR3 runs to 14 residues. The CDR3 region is CASRQTGLNTEAFF. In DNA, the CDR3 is TGTGCCAGCAGACAGACAGGACTGAACACTGAAGCTTTCTTT.

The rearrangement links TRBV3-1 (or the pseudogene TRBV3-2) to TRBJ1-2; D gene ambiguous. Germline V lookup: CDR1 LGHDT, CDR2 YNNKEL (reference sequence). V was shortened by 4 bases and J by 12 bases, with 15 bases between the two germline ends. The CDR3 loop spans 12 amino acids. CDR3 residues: CASSRSTVSHTF. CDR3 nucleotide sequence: TGTGCCAGCAGCCGTAGTACAGTGAGCCACACCTTC.

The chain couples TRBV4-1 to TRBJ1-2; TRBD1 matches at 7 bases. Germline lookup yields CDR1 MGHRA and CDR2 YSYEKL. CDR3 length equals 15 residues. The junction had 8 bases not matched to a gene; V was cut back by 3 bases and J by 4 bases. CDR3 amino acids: CASSQTRGDVYGYTF. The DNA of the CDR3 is TGCGCCAGCAGCCAGACCAGGGGGGACGTCTATGGCTACACCTTC.

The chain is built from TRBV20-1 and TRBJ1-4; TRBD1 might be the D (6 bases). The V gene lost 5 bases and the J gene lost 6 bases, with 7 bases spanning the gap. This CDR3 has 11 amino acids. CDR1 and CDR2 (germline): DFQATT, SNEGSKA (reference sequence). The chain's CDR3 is CSAYRDEKLFF. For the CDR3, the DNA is TGCAGTGCTTACAGGGATGAAAAACTGTTTTTT.

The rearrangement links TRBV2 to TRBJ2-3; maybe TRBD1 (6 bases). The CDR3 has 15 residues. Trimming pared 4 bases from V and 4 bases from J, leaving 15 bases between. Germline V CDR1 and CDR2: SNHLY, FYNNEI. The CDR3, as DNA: TGTGCCAGCAGTGTCCAACAGGGTTTCGCAGATACGCAGTATTTT. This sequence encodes CASSVQQGFADTQYF.

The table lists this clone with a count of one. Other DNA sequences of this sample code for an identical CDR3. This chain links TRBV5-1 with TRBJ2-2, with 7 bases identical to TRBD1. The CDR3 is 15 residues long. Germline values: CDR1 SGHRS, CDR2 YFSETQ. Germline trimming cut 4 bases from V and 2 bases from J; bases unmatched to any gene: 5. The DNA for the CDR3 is TGCGCCAGCAGCCTAGGGACAGTCAACACCGGGGAGCTGTTTTTT. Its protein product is CASSLGTVNTGELFF.

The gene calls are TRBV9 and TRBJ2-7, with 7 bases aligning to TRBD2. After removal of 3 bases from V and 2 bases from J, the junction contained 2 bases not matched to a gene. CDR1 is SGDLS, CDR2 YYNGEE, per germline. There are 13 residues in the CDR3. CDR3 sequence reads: CASSASGPYEQYF. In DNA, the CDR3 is TGTGCCAGCAGCGCTAGCGGTCCCTACGAGCAGTACTTC.